Here is one T cell receptor (beta chain) with its context. This CDR3 has 14 amino acids. Germline CDR1 reads SGHTA; CDR2 reads FQGTGA. The trim removed 5 bases at V and 4 bases at J, leaving 7 bases unmatched. Seattle-derived patients entered the study during active infection and were followed longitudinally. This specimen belongs to a study of blood T cell repertoires in COVID-19. Looking at the study overall: Donors in the United States, Italy and Spain gave samples during acute or convalescent COVID-19. Nucleic acid was either cDNA or gDNA, and it came from T cells, B-cell-depleted T cells, or PBMCs.

Sequencing used immunoSEQ multiplex PCR; TCRdb keeps in-frame clones, though not all of them. The table includes 150,000 or so clones, 80% to 90% detected once. The rearrangement uses TRBV7-3 and TRBJ1-1; the match to TRBD1 covers 7 bases. Sequenced sample: peripheral blood. The receptor was derived from a woman aged 55-75 years with COVID-19, enrolled during active disease. The CDR3 sequence: CASSPAGGGTEAFF. The CDR3 coding sequence is TGTGCCAGCAGCCCCGCAGGGGGAGGCACTGAAGCTTTCTTT. The entire variable domain, with the rest obtained from reference TRBV7-3 and TRBJ1-1, is as follows: GAGVSQTPSNKVTEKGKYVELRCDPISGHTALYWYRQSLGQGPEFLIYFQGTGAADDSGLPNDRFFAVRPEGSVSTLKIQRTERGDSAVYLCASSPAGGGTEAFFGQGTRLTVV.